These T cell receptor beta chains were read from a single sample in a study of OX40 agonist ivuxolimab in advanced cancers. The data were produced by immunoSEQ multiplex PCR, yet TCRdb's version contains in-frame clones alone and is incomplete. The table includes more than 85,000 clones, about 90% detected once. The starting material was CD4+ or CD8+ T cells sorted from blood, obtained in a trial of the OX40 agonist ivuxolimab. These receptors were collected from an adult with an advanced solid tumor such as melanoma, head and neck, liver or kidney cancer. CDR3s include the opening cysteine and the closing phenylalanine or tryptophan. A D gene is named only where the DNA matches it firmly. For some rows the clone size is stated as once, few or many, or as a class when expanded; others skip it.

TRBD2 | . | TRBJ2-1 | TRBV11-2 | TGTGCCAGCAGCTTTTCTAGCGGGAGGAGTAATGAGCAGTTCTTC | CASSFSSGRSNEQFF
TRBD1 | . | TRBJ1-5 | TRBV6-6 | TGTGCCAGCAGTTATCGGGACAGGGGCAATCAGCCCCAGCATTTT | CASSYRDRGNQPQHF
TRBD2 | . | TRBJ2-3 | TRBV11-2 | TGTGCCAGCAGCTTAGGCGCCCTCGCGGGAGGGGTCACAGATACGCAGTATTTT | CASSLGALAGGVTDTQYF
. | . | TRBJ1-1 | TRBV5-1 | TGCGCCAGCAGCCTCTTGAACACTGAAGCTTTCTTT | CASSLLNTEAFF
. | . | TRBJ2-7 | TRBV7-9 | TGTGCCAGCAGCCGTCCCCCTGGGATCGTACGGTACGAGCAGTACTTC | CASSRPPGIVRYEQYF
TRBD2 | . | TRBJ2-5 | TRBV5-4 | TGTGCCAGCAGCTTCCCCCCGCTAGCGGGACGGGAGACCCAGTACTTC | CASSFPPLAGRETQYF
. | . | TRBJ1-1 | TRBV5-1 | TGCGCCAGCAGCTTGGCCAAAGGGTTGACTGAAGCTTTCTTT | CASSLAKGLTEAFF
. | . | TRBJ2-7 | TRBV5-1 | TGCGCCAGCAGCTCTCAGGGCTCCTACTCCGCCGAGCAGTACTTC | CASSSQGSYSAEQYF
TRBD2 | . | TRBJ2-1 | TRBV19 | TGTGCCAGTAGTGAGGTAGCGGGTCCCTACAATGAGCAGTTCTTC | CASSEVAGPYNEQFF
. | . | TRBJ2-5 | TRBV30 | TGTGCCTGGAGTCCTCTTAGGGCCCTTGGCAGCGCCGGGGAGACCCAGTACTTC | CAWSPLRALGSAGETQYF
TRBD1 | . | TRBJ1-1 | TRBV18 | TGTGCCAGCTCACCACCGGACAGGGCCACTGAAGCTTTCTTT | CASSPPDRATEAFF
. | . | TRBJ1-2 | TRBV2 | TGTGCCAGCAGTGACGCCTATGGCTACACCTTC | CASSDAYGYTF
. | . | TRBJ1-5 | TRBV7-8 | TGTGCCAGCAGCTTGGCTAGGGTAGGTTATAGCAATCAGCCCCAGCATTTT | CASSLARVGYSNQPQHF
. | . | TRBJ2-7 | TRBV6-5 | TGTGCCAGCAGACCCGCGGGGATGGACGAGCAGTACTTC | CASRPAGMDEQYF
. | . | TRBJ1-3 | TRBV5-1 | TGCGCCAGCCACCCCCGCCTTGGGGCTGGAAACACCATATATTTT | CASHPRLGAGNTIYF
. | . | TRBJ1-1 | TRBV5-1 | TGCGCCAGCGGGGGGTCCTCGATGAACACTGAAGCTTTCTTT | CASGGSSMNTEAFF
. | . | TRBJ2-5 | TRBV5-6 | TGTGCCAGCAGCTTGGAACCCGTGCCCCGGGAGACCCAGTACTTC | CASSLEPVPRETQYF
TRBD1 | once | TRBJ2-7 | TRBV9 | TGTGCCAGCAGCGCAGGGAGGACAGGGGGGATCTCCTACGAGCAGTACTTC | CASSAGRTGGISYEQYF
TRBD2 | . | TRBJ2-3 | TRBV11-3 | TGTGCCAGCAGCCACCGTAGCGGGAGGGCAGATACGCAGTATTTT | CASSHRSGRADTQYF
. | . | TRBJ2-7 | TRBV7-2 | TGTGCCAGCAGCTCCAGCGGCCACTACGAGCAGTACTTC | CASSSSGHYEQYF
. | . | TRBJ1-3 | TRBV5-8 | TGTGCCAGCAGACCCTTAGGGCGCCGGGAATACACCATATATTTT | CASRPLGRREYTIYF
. | . | TRBJ2-3 | TRBV7-2 | TGTGCCAGCAGCCTCACACGTAGCACAGATACGCAGTATTTT | CASSLTRSTDTQYF
. | . | TRBJ2-6 | TRBV2 | TGTGCCAGCAGTGAAGCTGGGGCCAACGTCCTGACTTTC | CASSEAGANVLTF
. | . | TRBJ2-5 | TRBV30 | TGTGCCTGGAGTGTACGCCTGTCTTTGTCCCAGTACTTC | CAWSVRLSLSQYF
. | . | TRBJ1-2 | TRBV5-4 | TGTGCCAGCAGCCAAGAGTGGGCAGGGAGTGGCTACACCTTC | CASSQEWAGSGYTF
TRBD1 | . | TRBJ2-5 | TRBV4-2 | TGTGCCAGCAGCCGGGACAGGGGCCAAGAGACCCAGTACTTC | CASSRDRGQETQYF
. | . | TRBJ2-6 | TRBV6-4 | TGTGCCAGCAGTGACGGAAGGGCTGGGGCCAACGTCCTGACTTTC | CASSDGRAGANVLTF
TRBD2 | . | TRBJ2-5 | TRBV10-3 | TGTGCCATCAGTGAGGGTAGCGGGTCCGCGGGGACCCAGTACTTC | CAISEGSGSAGTQYF
. | once | TRBJ2-3 | TRBV28 | TGTGCCAGCAGTTTTCTGGGGACAGATACGCAGTATTTT | CASSFLGTDTQYF
. | . | TRBJ1-2 | TRBV28 | TGTGCCAGCAGCCTCCTTTCCCATGGCTACACCTTC | CASSLLSHGYTF
. | once | TRBJ2-2 | TRBV4-1 | TGCGCTAGCAGCCAAGATATAGGGGCTCGGACCGGGGAGCTGTTTTTT | CASSQDIGARTGELFF
. | . | TRBJ1-1 | TRBV19 | TGTGCCAGTAGTACCAGCTGGGACACTGAAGCTTTCTTT | CASSTSWDTEAFF
. | once | TRBJ2-7 | TRBV28 | TGTGCCAGCAGTTTAAGCCAGCAATCGTACGAGCAGTACTTC | CASSLSQQSYEQYF
. | . | TRBJ2-7 | TRBV6-6 | TGTGCCAGCAGTTTCCAGGCGGGAATGGGTCCCTACGAGCAGTACTTC | CASSFQAGMGPYEQYF
. | . | TRBJ2-4 | TRBV21-1 | TGTGCCAGCAGCAAAGTTCCTCACTACAGGGGGTGCATTCAGTACTTC | CASSKVPHYRGCIQYF
TRBD2 | . | TRBJ2-3 | TRBV29-1 | TGCAGCGTTGGGGGAGGGCTAGCGGGAAGGGCAGATACGCAGTATTTT | CSVGGGLAGRADTQYF